This TCR beta chain was identified in a study of cytomegalovirus exposure and HLA in healthy donors. Whole-study findings and limits: Donors belonging to an Asian-associated ancestry cluster reportedly showed fewer N-insertions in productive TCRs than the approximately 680-donor mean, according to what a later analysis found.

For this clone: Antigen: not known.

The PCR used 60 Vbeta and 13 Jbeta primers. Clones were read by immunoSEQ multiplex PCR, and TCRdb kept only the in-frame ones, dropping some. The sample lists 110,000 or so clones, approximately 80% occurring once. Germline lookup yields CDR1 MDHEN and CDR2 SYDVKM. The CDR3 loop spans 18 amino acids. V gave up 6 bases and J gave up 1 base; unmatched junction bases: 14. The sequencing input was PBMCs. The clonotype comes from a man in his forties or fifties in good health and CMV-seropositive. V gene TRBV28 combines with J gene TRBJ1-4, with 7 bases identical to TRBD1. CDR3: CASRRRAGGKGTNEKLFF. For the CDR3, the DNA is TGTGCCAGCAGACGCCGGGCAGGGGGTAAGGGAACTAATGAAAAACTGTTTTTT.